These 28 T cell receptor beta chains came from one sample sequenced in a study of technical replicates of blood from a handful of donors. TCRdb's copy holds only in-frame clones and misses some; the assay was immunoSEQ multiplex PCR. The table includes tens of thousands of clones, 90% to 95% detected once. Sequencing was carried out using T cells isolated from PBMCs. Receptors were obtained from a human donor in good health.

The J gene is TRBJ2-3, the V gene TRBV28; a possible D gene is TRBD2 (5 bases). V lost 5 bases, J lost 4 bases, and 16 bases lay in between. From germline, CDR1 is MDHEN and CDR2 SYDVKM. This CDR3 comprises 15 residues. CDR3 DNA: TGTGCCAGCAGTCTCGGAACGGACGGGGCAGATACGCAGTATTTT. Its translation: CASSLGTDGADTQYF.

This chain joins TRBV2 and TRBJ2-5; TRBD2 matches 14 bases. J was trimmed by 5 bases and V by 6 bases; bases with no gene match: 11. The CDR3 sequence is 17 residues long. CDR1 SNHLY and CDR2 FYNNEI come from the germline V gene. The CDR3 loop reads CASSRPGLAGERETQYF. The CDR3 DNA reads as TGTGCCAGCAGCCGCCCGGGACTAGCGGGAGAGCGTGAGACCCAGTACTTC.

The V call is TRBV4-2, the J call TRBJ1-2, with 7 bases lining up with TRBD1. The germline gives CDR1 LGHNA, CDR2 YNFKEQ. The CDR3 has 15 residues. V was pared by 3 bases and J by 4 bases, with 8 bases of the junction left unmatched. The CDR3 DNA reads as TGTGCCAGCAGCCACCCTGAACAGGGGACCTATGGCTACACCTTC. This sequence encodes CASSHPEQGTYGYTF.

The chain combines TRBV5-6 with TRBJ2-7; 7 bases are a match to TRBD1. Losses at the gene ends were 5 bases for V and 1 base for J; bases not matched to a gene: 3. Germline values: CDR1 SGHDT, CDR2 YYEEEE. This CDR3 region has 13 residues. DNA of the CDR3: TGTGCCAGCAGTGAACAGGGGTCCTACGAGCAGTACTTC. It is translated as CASSEQGSYEQYF.

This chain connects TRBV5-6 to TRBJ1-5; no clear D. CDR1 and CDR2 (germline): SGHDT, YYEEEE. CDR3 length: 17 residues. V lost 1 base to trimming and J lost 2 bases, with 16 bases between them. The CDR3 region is CASSLNLGLSGNQPQHF. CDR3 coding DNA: TGTGCCAGCAGCTTGAATCTTGGTCTGAGTGGCAATCAGCCCCAGCATTTT. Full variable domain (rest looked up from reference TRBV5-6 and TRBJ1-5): DAGVTQSPTHLIKTRGQQVTLRCSPKSGHDTVSWYQQALGQGPQFIFQYYEEEERQRGNFPDRFSGHQFPNYSSELNVNALLLGDSALYLCASSLNLGLSGNQPQHFGDGTRLSIL.

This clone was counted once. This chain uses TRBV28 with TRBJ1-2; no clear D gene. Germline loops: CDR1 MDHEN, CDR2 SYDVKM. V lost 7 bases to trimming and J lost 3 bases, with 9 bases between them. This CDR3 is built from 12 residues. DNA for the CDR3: TGTGCCAGCATCGGGTATGACTATGGCTACACCTTC. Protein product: CASIGYDYGYTF.

The CDR3 DNA reads as TGTGCCAGCAGTTTATCGGACAGCGAGCAGTACTTC. This codes for CASSLSDSEQYF. The chain links TRBV27 to TRBJ2-7, with D possibly TRBD1 on 6 matching bases. Germline V gene lookup returns CDR1 MNHEY and CDR2 SMNVEV (reference sequence). This CDR3 contains 12 residues. Trimming left V 0 bases short and J 6 bases short, with 6 bases between.

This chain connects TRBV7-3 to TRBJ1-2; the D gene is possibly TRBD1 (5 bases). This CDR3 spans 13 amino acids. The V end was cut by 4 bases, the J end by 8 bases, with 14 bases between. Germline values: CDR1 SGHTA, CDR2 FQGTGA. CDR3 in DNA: TGTGCCAGCAGCTCAAGTGGGGCTGGCGGCTACACCTTC. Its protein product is CASSSSGAGGYTF.

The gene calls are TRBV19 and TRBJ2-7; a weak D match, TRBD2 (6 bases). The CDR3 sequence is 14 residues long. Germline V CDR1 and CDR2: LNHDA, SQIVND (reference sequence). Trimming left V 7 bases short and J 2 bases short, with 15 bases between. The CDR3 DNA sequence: TGTGCCAGTACCCTCGACGGGGGAACCTACGAGCAGTACTTC. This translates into CASTLDGGTYEQYF.

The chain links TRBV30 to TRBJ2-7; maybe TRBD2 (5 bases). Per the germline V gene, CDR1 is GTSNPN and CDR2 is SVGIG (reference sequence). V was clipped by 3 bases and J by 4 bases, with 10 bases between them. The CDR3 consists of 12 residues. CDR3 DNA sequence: TGTGCCTGGAGCACGGGGATGTACGAGCAGTACTTC. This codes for CAWSTGMYEQYF.

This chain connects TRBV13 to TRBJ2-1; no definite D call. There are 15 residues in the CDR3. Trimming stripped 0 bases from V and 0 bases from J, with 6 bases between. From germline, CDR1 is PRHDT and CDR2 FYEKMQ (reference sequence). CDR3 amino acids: CASSLGPSSYNEQFF. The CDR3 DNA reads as TGTGCCAGCAGCTTAGGCCCGAGCTCCTACAATGAGCAGTTCTTC. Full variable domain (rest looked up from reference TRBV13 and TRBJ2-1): AAGVIQSPRHLIKEKRETATLKCYPIPRHDTVYWYQQGPGQDPQFLISFYEKMQSDKGSIPDRFSAQQFSDYHSELNMSSLELGDSALYFCASSLGPSSYNEQFFGPGTRLTVL.

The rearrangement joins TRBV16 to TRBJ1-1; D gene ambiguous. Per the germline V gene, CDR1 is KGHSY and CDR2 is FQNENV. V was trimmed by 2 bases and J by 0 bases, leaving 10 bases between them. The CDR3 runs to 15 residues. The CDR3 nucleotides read TGTGCCAGCAGCCAACCACGAGAGATGAACACTGAAGCTTTCTTT. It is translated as CASSQPREMNTEAFF.

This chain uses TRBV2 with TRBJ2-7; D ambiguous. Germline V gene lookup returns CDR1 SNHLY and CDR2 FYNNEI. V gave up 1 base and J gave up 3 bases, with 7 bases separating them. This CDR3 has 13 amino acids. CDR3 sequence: CASSEGDIYEQYF. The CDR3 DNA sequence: TGTGCCAGCAGTGAAGGAGACATCTACGAGCAGTACTTC.

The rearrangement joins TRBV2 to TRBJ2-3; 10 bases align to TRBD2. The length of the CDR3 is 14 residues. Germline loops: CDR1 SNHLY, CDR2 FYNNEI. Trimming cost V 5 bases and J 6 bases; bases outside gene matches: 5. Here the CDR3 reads CASSRAGGPDTQYF. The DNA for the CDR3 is TGTGCCAGCAGTCGAGCGGGAGGGCCGGATACGCAGTATTTT.

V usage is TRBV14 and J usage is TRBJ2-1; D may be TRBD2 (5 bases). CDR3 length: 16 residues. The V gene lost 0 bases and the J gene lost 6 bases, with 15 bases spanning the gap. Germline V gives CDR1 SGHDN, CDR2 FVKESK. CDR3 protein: CASSQETGPRGNEQFF. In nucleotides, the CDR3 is TGTGCCAGCAGCCAAGAGACCGGGCCCCGGGGCAATGAGCAGTTCTTC.

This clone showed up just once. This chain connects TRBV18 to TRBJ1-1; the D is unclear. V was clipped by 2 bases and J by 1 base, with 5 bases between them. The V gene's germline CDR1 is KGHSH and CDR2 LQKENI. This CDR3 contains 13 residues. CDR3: CASSPMANTEAFF. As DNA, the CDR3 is TGTGCCAGCTCACCAATGGCGAACACTGAAGCTTTCTTT.

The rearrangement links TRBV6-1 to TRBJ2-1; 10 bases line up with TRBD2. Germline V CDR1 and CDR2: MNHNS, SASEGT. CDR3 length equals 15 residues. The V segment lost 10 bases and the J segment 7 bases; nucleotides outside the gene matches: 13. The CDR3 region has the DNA TGTGCCACCCACCGGCTAGCGGGAGATTTTAATGAGCAGTTCTTC. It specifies CATHRLAGDFNEQFF.

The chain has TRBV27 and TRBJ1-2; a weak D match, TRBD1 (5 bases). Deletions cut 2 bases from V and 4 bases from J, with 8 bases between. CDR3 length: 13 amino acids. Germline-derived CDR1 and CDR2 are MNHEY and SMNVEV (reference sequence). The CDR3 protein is CASSLDSAYGYTF. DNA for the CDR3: TGTGCCAGCAGTTTAGACAGCGCCTATGGCTACACCTTC.

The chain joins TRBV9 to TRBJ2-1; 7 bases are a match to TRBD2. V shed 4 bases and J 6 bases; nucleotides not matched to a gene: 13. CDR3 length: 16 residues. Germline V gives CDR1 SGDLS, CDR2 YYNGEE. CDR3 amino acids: CASSPTLFRGVNEQFF. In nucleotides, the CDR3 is TGTGCCAGCAGCCCCACCCTATTTCGGGGGGTCAATGAGCAGTTCTTC. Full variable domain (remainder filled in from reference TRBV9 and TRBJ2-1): DSGVTQTPKHLITATGQRVTLRCSPRSGDLSVYWYQQSLDQGLQFLIQYYNGEERAKGNILERFSAQQFPDLHSELNLSSLELGDSALYFCASSPTLFRGVNEQFFGPGTRLTVL.

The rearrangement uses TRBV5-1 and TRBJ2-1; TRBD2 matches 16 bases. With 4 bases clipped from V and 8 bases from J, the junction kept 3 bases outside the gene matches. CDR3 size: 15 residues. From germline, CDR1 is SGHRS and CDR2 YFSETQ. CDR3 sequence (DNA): TGCGCCAGCAGCCAGGGACTAGCGGGAGGGTATGAGCAGTTCTTC. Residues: CASSQGLAGGYEQFF.

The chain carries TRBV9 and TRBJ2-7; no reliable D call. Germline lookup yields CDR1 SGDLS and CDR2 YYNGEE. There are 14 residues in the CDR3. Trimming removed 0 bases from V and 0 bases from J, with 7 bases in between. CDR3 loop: CASSVAPDSYEQYF. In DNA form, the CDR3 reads TGTGCCAGCAGCGTAGCTCCAGACTCCTACGAGCAGTACTTC.

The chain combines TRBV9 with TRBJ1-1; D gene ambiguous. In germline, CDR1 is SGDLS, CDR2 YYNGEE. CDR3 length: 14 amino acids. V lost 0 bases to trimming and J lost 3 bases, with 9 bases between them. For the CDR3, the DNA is TGTGCCAGCAGCGTAGTGGAGCAGCACACTGAAGCTTTCTTT. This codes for CASSVVEQHTEAFF.

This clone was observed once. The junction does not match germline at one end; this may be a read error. The CDR3 nucleotides read TGTGCCAGCAGTCAGCTAGCTAAGAACTTC. Its translation: CASSQLAKNF. The chain uses TRBV28 and TRBJ2-5; tentative D call: TRBD2 (5 bases). From germline, CDR1 is MDHEN and CDR2 SYDVKM. This CDR3 is built from 10 residues.

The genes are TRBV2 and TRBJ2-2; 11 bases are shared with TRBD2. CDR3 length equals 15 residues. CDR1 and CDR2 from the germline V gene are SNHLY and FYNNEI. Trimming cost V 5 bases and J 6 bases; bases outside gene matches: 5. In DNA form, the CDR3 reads TGTGCCAGCAGTAAGACTAGCGGGGTTCCCGGGGAGCTGTTTTTT. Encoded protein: CASSKTSGVPGELFF.

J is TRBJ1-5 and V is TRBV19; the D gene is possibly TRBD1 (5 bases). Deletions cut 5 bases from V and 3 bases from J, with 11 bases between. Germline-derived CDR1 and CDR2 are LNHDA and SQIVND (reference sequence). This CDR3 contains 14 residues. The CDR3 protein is CASSLTGNNQPQHF. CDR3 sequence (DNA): TGTGCCAGTAGTTTAACAGGAAACAATCAGCCCCAGCATTTT.

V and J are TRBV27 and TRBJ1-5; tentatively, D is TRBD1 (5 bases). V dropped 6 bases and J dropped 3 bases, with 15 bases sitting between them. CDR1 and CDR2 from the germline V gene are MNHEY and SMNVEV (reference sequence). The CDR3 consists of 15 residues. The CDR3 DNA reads TGTGCCAGCAGATTAATGGGGCAGCCCAATCAGCCCCAGCATTTT. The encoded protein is CASRLMGQPNQPQHF.

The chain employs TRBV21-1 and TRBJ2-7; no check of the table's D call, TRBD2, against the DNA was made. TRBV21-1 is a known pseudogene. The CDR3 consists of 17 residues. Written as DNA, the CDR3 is TGTGCCAGCAGCAAAGTAGTTTACGGCGGGAGGGCCTACGAGCAGTACTTC. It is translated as CASSKVVYGGRAYEQYF.

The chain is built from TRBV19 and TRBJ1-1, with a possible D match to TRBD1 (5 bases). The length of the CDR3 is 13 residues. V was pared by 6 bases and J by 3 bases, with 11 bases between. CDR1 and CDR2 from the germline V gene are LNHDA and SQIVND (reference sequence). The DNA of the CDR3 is TGTGCCAGTAGGCGGGGCTGGGACACTGAAGCTTTCTTT. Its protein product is CASRRGWDTEAFF. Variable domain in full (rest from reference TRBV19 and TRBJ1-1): DGGITQSPKYLFRKEGQNVTLSCEQNLNHDAMYWYRQDPGQGLRLIYYSQIVNDFQKGDIAEGYSVSREKKESFPLTVTSAQKNPTAFYLCASRRGWDTEAFFGQGTRLTVV.